What follows are 9 T cell receptor beta chains derived from one specimen sequenced in a study of T-cell reconstitution after alpha-beta-depleted transplantation in children (TCRdb year 2016). This sample's treatment or condition label indicates: allogeneic hematopoietic cell transplantation with graft depleted of TCRalphabeta T cells and CD19 B cells. Libraries were made using PCR. The listed sequencing device is Illumina HiSeq 2500. To normalize quantification of the TCRbeta repertoire, the TCR libraries were built with molecular barcoding that relied on unique molecular identifiers. TCRdb reprocessed the public reads (quality trimming at Q25 with fastp, clone calling with MiXCR) and kept in-frame beta chains. Rows merge per CDR3 protein into single entries with the most common DNA and genes. Here the sample has about 510,000 distinct CDR3 sequences; roughly an eighth occur a single time. Less than 15% of the sample is taken by the ten largest.

The sample consisted of PBMCs, mostly from graft donor cells, taken 180 days after TCRalphabeta/CD19-depleted stem cell transplant. These receptors were obtained from a female patient aged 2-9 years who had a stem cell transplant for aplastic anemia, so the T cells may come from the graft donor.

V is TRBV28 and J is TRBJ2-7; 7 bases match TRBD2. V lost 1 base to trimming and J lost 3 bases; unmatched junction nucleotides: 6. CDR3 length: 15 amino acids. The V gene's germline CDR1 is MDHEN and CDR2 SYDVKM. CDR3 protein: CASSLSRTGGYEQYF. In DNA form, the CDR3 reads TGTGCCAGCAGTTTATCAAGGACGGGGGGCTACGAGCAGTACTTC.

The genes are TRBV6-2 or TRBV6-3 and TRBJ2-3; maybe TRBD1 (5 bases). The CDR3 covers 18 residues. V was pared by 1 base and J by 0 bases, with 17 bases between. Germline V gene lookup returns CDR1 MNHEY and CDR2 SVGEGT. CDR3 in DNA: TGTGCCAGCAGTTACTGGGGCCTAGGTCGGGCTAGCACAGATACGCAGTATTTT. This codes for CASSYWGLGRASTDTQYF.

This clonotype was counted between two and nine times. This chain uses TRBV11-2 with TRBJ2-1; possibly TRBD1 for D (6 bases). This CDR3 is 15 amino acids long. V lost 5 bases, J lost 7 bases, and 18 bases lay in between. The germline V gene encodes CDR1 SGHAT and CDR2 FQNNGV. CDR3 sequence: CASSPLRGRLNEQFF. CDR3 DNA: TGTGCCAGCAGCCCCCTCAGGGGTAGGTTGAATGAGCAGTTCTTC.

This clonotype was recorded a few times. The V call is TRBV7-2, the J call TRBJ2-1, with D perhaps matching TRBD1 (5 bases). The CDR3 has 14 amino acids. V lost 3 bases and J lost 4, with 10 bases in between. Germline values: CDR1 SGHTA, CDR2 FQGNSA. CDR3 loop: CASSLRQIYNEQFF. CDR3 sequence (DNA): TGTGCCAGCAGCTTGCGACAGATATACAATGAGCAGTTCTTC.

The CDR3 nucleotides are TGCAGTGCTGATGGGGAGTACATGAACACTGAAGCTTTCTTT. Translation: CSADGEYMNTEAFF. This sequence joins TRBV20-1 and TRBJ1-1; D gene ambiguous. CDR3 size: 14 residues. The germline V gene encodes CDR1 DFQATT and CDR2 SNEGSKA (reference sequence). Trimming pared 5 bases from V and 0 bases from J, leaving 13 bases between.

The chain joins TRBV21-1 to TRBJ1-6; the table's TRBD1 call for D was not verified on the DNA. TRBV21-1 is listed as a pseudogene. This CDR3 spans 13 amino acids. The chain's CDR3 is CARWDRGNSPLHF. As DNA, the CDR3 is TGTGCCAGATGGGACAGGGGGAATTCACCCCTCCACTTT.

The sample holds a few counts of this clonotype. The chain recombines TRBV12-3 or TRBV12-4 with TRBJ1-2; D is unclear. The CDR3 consists of 15 residues. V lost 3 bases and J lost 4, with 15 bases in between. The CDR3, as DNA: TGTGCCAGCAGTTTCGACTCGGGCACCCTCTATGGCTACACCTTC. Translating it yields CASSFDSGTLYGYTF.

This clonotype was detected only a few times. CDR3 in amino acids: CASRWDRGNTEAFF. Written as DNA, the CDR3 is TGTGCCAGCAGATGGGACAGGGGAAACACTGAAGCTTTCTTT. The rearrangement uses TRBV6-2 or TRBV6-3 and TRBJ1-1; 10 nucleotides line up with TRBD1. The CDR3 sequence is 14 residues long. Per the germline V gene, CDR1 is MNHEY and CDR2 is SVGEGT. V lost 6 bases, J lost 2 bases, and 3 bases stayed unmatched.

This chain uses TRBV28 with TRBJ2-7; 11 nucleotides agree with TRBD1. The CDR3 sequence is 17 residues long. Trimming took 2 bases from V and 1 from J; bases not matched to a gene: 7. The germline V gene has CDR1 MDHEN and CDR2 SYDVKM. CDR3 residues: CASSLGVGTGGSYEQYF. CDR3 bases: TGTGCCAGCAGTTTAGGGGTCGGGACAGGGGGTTCCTACGAGCAGTACTTC.